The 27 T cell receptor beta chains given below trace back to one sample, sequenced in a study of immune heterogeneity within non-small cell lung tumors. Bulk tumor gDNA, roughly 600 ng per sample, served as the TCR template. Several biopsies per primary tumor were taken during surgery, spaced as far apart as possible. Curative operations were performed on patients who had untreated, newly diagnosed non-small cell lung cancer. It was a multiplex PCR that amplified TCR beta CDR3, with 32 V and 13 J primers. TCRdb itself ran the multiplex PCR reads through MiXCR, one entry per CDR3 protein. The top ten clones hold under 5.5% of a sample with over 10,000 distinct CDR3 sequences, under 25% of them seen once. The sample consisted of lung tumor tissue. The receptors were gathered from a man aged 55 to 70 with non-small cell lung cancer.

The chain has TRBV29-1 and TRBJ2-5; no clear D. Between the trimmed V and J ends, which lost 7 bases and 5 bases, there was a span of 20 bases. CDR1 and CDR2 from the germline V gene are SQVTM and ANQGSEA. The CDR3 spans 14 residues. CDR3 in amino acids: CSAARPSLGETQYF. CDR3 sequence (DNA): TGCAGCGCCGCCAGACCTTCGTTGGGGGAGACCCAGTACTTC. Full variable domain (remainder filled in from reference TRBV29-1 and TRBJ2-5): SAVISQKPSRDICQRGTSLTIQCQVDSQVTMMFWYRQQPGQSLTLIATANQGSEATYESGFVIDKFPISRPNLTFSTLTVSNMSPEDSSIYLCSAARPSLGETQYFGPGTRLLVL.

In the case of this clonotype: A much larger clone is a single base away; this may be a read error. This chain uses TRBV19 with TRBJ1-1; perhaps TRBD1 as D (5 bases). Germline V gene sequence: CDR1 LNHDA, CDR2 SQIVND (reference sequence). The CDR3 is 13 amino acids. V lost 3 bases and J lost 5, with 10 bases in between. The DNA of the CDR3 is TGTGCCAGTAGTATTTTGGAGGGGACTGAAGCTTTCTTT. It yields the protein CASSILEGTEAFF.

The CDR3 protein is CASSPRTGGTEAYNEQFF. The CDR3 DNA follows: TGTGCCAGTAGCCCCCGGACTGGAGGAACGGAGGCCTACAATGAGCAGTTCTTC. This chain joins TRBV19 and TRBJ2-1; weak D call: TRBD2 (5 bases). V dropped 6 bases and J dropped 2 bases, with 23 bases sitting between them. CDR1 is LNHDA and CDR2 is SQIVND in the germline V gene (reference sequence). There are 18 residues in the CDR3.

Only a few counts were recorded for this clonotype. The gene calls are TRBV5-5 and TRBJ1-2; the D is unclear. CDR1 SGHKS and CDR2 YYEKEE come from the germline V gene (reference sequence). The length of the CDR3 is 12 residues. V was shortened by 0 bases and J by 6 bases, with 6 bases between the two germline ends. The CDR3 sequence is CASSLVVNGYTF. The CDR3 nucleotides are TGTGCCAGCAGCTTGGTGGTTAATGGCTACACCTTC.

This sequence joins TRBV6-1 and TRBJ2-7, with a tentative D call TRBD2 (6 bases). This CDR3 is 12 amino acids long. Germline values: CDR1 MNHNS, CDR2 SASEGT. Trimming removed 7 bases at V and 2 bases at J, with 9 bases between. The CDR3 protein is CASTGGPYEQYF. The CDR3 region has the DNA TGTGCCAGCACCGGGGGACCCTACGAGCAGTACTTC.

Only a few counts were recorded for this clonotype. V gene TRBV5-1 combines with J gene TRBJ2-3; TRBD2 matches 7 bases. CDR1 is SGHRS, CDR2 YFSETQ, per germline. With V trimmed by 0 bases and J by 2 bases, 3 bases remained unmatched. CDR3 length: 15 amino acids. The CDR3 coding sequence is TGCGCCAGCAGCTTGGCGGGGGGTCCCACAGATACGCAGTATTTT. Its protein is CASSLAGGPTDTQYF.

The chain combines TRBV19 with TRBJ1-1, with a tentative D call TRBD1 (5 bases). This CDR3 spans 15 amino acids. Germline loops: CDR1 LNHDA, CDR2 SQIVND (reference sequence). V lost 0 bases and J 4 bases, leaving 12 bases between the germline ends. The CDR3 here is CASSIEAGVATEAFF. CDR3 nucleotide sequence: TGTGCCAGTAGTATAGAGGCGGGGGTGGCCACTGAAGCTTTCTTT. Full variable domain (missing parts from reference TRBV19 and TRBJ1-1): DGGITQSPKYLFRKEGQNVTLSCEQNLNHDAMYWYRQDPGQGLRLIYYSQIVNDFQKGDIAEGYSVSREKKESFPLTVTSAQKNPTAFYLCASSIEAGVATEAFFGQGTRLTVV.

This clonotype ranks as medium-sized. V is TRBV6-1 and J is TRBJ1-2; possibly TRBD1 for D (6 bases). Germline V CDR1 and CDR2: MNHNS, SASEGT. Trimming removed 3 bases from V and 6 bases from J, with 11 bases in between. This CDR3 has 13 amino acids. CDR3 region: CASSDLQGNGYTF. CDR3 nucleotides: TGTGCCAGCAGTGACTTACAGGGAAATGGCTACACCTTC.

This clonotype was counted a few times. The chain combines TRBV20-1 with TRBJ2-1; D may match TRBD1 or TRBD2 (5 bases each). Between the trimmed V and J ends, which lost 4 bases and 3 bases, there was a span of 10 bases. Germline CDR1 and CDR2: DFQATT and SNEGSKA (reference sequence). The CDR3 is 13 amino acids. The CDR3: CSAKGPFYNEQFF. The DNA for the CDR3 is TGCAGTGCTAAGGGACCCTTCTACAATGAGCAGTTCTTC.

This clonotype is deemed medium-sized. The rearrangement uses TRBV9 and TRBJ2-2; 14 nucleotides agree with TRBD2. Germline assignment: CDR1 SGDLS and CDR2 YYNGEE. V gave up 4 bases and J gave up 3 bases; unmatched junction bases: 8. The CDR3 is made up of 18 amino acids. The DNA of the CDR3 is TGTGCCAGCAGCCCGGGACTAGCGGGAGTATCCGACACCGGGGAGCTGTTTTTT. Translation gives CASSPGLAGVSDTGELFF.

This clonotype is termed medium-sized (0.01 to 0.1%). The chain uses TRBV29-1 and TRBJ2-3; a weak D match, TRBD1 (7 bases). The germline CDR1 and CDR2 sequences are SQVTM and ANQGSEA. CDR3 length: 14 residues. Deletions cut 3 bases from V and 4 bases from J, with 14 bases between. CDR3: CSVEIQGGSDTQYF. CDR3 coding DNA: TGCAGCGTTGAGATCCAGGGGGGATCAGATACGCAGTATTTT.

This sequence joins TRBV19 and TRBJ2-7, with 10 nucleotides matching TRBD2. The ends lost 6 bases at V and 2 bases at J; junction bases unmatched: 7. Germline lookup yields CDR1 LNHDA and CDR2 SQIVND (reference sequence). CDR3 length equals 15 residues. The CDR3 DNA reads TGTGCCAGTAGCCCTAGCGGGGGTTGGACCTACGAGCAGTACTTC. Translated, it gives CASSPSGGWTYEQYF. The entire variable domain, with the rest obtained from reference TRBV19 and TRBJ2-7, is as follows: DGGITQSPKYLFRKEGQNVTLSCEQNLNHDAMYWYRQDPGQGLRLIYYSQIVNDFQKGDIAEGYSVSREKKESFPLTVTSAQKNPTAFYLCASSPSGGWTYEQYFGPGTRLTVT.

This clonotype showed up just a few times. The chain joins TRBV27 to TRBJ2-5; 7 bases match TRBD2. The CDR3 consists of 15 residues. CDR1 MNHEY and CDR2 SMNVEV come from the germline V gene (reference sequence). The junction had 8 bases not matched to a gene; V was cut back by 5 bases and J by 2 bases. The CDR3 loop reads CASSSELATQETQYF. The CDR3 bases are TGTGCCAGCAGTAGCGAACTAGCGACGCAAGAGACCCAGTACTTC.

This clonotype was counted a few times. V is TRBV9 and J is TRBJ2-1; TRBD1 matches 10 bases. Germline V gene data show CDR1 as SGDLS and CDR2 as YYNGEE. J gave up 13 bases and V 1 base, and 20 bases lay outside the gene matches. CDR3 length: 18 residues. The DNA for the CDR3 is TGTGCCAGCAGCGTACACGACAGGGGGCGCAGGTCGGGTGAGATACAGTTCTTC. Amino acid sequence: CASSVHDRGRRSGEIQFF.

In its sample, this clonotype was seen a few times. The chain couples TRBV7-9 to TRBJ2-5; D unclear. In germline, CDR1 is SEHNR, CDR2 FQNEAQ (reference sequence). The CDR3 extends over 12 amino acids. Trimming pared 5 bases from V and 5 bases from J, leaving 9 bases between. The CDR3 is CASSQASETQYF. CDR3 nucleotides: TGTGCCAGCAGCCAGGCGTCGGAGACCCAGTACTTC.

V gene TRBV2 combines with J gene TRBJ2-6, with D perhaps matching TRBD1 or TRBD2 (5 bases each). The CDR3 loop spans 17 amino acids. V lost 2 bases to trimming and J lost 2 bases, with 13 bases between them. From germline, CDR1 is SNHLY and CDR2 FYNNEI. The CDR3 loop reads CASSEMGPGTGANVLTF. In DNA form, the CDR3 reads TGTGCCAGCAGTGAAATGGGACCGGGGACTGGGGCCAACGTCCTGACTTTC.

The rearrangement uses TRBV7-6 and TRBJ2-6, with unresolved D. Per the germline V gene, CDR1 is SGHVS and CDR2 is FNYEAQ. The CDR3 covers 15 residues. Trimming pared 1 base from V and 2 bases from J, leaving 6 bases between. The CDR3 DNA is TGTGCCAGCAGCTTAGTAGTAACTGGGGCCAACGTCCTGACTTTC. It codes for CASSLVVTGANVLTF.

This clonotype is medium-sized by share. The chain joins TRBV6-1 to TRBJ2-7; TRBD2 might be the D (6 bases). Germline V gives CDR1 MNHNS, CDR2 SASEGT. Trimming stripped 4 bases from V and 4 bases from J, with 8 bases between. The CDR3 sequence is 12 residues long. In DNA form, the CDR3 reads TGTGCCAGCAGTGTGGAGGGGTACGAGCAGTACTTC. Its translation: CASSVEGYEQYF.

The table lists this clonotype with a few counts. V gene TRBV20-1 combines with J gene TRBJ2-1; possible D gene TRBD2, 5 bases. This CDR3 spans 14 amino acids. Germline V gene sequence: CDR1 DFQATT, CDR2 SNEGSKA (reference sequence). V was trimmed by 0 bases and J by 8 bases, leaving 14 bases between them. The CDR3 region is CSAREGLAVDEQFF. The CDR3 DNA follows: TGCAGTGCTAGAGAGGGCCTAGCCGTGGATGAGCAGTTCTTC.

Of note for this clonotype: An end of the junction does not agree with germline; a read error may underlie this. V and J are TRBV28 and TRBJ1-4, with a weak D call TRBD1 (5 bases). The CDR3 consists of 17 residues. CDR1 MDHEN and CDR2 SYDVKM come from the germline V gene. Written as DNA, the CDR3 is TGTGCCAGAAGTTTCGCTTGGGTACAGCTAGGGAGGGGAAAACTGTTTTTT. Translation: CARSFAWVQLGRGKLFF.

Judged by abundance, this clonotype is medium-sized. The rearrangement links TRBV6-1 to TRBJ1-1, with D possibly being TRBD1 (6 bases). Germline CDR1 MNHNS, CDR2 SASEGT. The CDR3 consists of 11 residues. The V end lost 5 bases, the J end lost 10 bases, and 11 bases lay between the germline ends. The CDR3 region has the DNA TGTGCCAGCAGTTTTCAGGGGTCAGCTTTCTTT. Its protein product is CASSFQGSAFF.

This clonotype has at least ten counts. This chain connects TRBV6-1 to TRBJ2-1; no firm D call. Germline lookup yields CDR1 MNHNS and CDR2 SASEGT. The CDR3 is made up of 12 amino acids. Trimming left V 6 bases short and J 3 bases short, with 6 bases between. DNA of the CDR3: TGTGCCAGCAGACACAACTACAATGAGCAGTTCTTC. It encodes CASRHNYNEQFF.

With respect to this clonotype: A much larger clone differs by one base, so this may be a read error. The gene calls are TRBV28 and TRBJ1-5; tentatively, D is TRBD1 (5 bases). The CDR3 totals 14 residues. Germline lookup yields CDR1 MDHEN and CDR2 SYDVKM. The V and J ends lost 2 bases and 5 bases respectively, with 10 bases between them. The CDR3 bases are TGTGCCAGCAGTTTAATAGGGGTCGATCAGCCCCAGCATTTT. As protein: CASSLIGVDQPQHF.

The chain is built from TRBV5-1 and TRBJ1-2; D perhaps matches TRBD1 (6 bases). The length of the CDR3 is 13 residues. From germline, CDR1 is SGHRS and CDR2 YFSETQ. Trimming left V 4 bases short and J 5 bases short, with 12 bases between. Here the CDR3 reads CASSPGQLYGYTF. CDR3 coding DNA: TGCGCCAGCAGCCCCGGACAGCTATATGGCTACACCTTC.

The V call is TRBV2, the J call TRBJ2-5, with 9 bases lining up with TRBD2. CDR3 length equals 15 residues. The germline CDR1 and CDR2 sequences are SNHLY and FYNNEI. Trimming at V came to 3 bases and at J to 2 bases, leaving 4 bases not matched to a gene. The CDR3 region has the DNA TGTGCCAGCAGTGATGCTAGCGGGGAGCAAGAGACCCAGTACTTC. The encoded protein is CASSDASGEQETQYF. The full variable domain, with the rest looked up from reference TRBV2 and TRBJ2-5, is EPEVTQTPSHQVTQMGQEVILRCVPISNHLYFYWYRQILGQKVEFLVSFYNNEISEKSEIFDDQFSVERPDGSNFTLKIRSTKLEDSAMYFCASSDASGEQETQYFGPGTRLLVL.

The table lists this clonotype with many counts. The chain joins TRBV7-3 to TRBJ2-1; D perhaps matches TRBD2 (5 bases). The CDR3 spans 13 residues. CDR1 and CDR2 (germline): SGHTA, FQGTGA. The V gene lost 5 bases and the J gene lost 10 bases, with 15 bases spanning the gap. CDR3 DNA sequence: TGTGCCAGCAGCCCCACGGTGAGGGCGGAGCAGTTCTTC. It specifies CASSPTVRAEQFF.

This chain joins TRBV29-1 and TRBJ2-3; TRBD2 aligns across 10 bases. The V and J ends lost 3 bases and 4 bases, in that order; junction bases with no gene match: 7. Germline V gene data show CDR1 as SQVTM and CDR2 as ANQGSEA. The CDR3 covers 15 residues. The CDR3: CSVDGLAGAPDTQYF. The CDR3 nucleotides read TGCAGCGTTGACGGCCTAGCGGGAGCGCCAGATACGCAGTATTTT.